This T cell receptor beta chain derives from a study of shared clonotypes between healthy human individuals. About the research overall: There were three CD4 naive, three CD4 memory, two CD8 naive and one CD8 memory plates per donor.

As concerns this clone: Its antigen is not known.

Study-wide findings and caveats: For sorted subsets, rarefaction showed incomplete sequencing despite large depth.

Only in-frame clones appear in the TCRdb table, and some are missing; sequencing was by immunoSEQ multiplex PCR. Here the sample spans 2 million to 2.5 million clones, around 90% being singletons. After removal of 6 bases from V and 1 base from J, the junction contained 5 bases not matched to a gene. The CDR3 runs 14 residues. Per the germline V gene, CDR1 is LNHDA and CDR2 is SQIVND (reference sequence). This receptor was obtained from a man aged 18-30 years in good health. Some clones in this sample may be carry-over from other donors' samples. Source material: naive CD4+ T cells from PBMCs. As for subset: CD45RA+ positively selected. The chain joins TRBV19 to TRBJ2-7; TRBD2 matches at 8 bases. In DNA, the CDR3 is TGTGCCAGTAGCAGCGGGAGCGGGTCCTACGAGCAGTACTTC. Its translation: CASSSGSGSYEQYF. Variable domain in full (rest from reference TRBV19 and TRBJ2-7): DGGITQSPKYLFRKEGQNVTLSCEQNLNHDAMYWYRQDPGQGLRLIYYSQIVNDFQKGDIAEGYSVSREKKESFPLTVTSAQKNPTAFYLCASSSGSGSYEQYFGPGTRLTVT.